The next 11 T cell receptor beta chains were all read from a single sample in a study of blood T cell repertoires in COVID-19. The table came from immunoSEQ multiplex PCR; TCRdb's copy has only in-frame clones and leaves some out. The profile shows roughly 300,000 clones, approximately 88% of them singletons. Input material: peripheral blood. The source is a human donor with COVID-19, enrolled during active disease. The donor label of this sample is uncertain.

V gene TRBV11-2 combines with J gene TRBJ2-1; the match to TRBD2 covers 15 bases. The J segment lost 4 bases and the V segment lost 3 bases, leaving 1 base of the junction unmatched. Germline V gene data show CDR1 as SGHAT and CDR2 as FQNNGV. The CDR3 is 16 residues long. The DNA of the CDR3 is TGTGCCAGCAGCTTCGGACTAGCGGGAGGGTACAATGAGCAGTTCTTC. This encodes CASSFGLAGGYNEQFF.

Note on this clone: The sample carries other DNA sequences with the same CDR3. The gene calls are TRBV7-3 and TRBJ1-1; possibly TRBD1 for D (5 bases). This CDR3 is 13 amino acids long. V was cut by 0 bases and J by 8 bases, with 10 bases left in between. Germline-derived CDR1 and CDR2 are SGHTA and FQGTGA. The DNA for the CDR3 is TGTGCCAGCAGCTTAACGGGGGGGACCGAAGCTTTCTTT. This translates into CASSLTGGTEAFF.

The table lists this clone with a count of one. This chain joins TRBV7-8 and TRBJ2-7, with 8 bases matching TRBD2. CDR1 is SGHVS and CDR2 is FQNEAQ in the germline V gene. V lost 5 bases, J lost 0 bases, and 6 bases stayed unmatched. This CDR3 is 15 amino acids long. CDR3 bases: TGTGCCAGCAGCCCGACTAGCGTGAGCTCCTACGAGCAGTACTTC. Its protein product is CASSPTSVSSYEQYF.

The J gene is TRBJ1-5, the V gene TRBV28; D might be TRBD1 (6 bases). V was clipped by 5 bases and J by 6 bases, with 20 bases between them. There are 16 residues in the CDR3. Germline lookup yields CDR1 MDHEN and CDR2 SYDVKM. The CDR3 bases are TGTGCCAGCAGTCCCCCCCGGGGGGCGCTGGGTCAGCCCCAGCATTTT. This gives the protein CASSPPRGALGQPQHF.

This chain uses TRBV30 with TRBJ2-5; D uncertain. V lost 0 bases, J lost 12 bases, and 14 bases lay in between. This CDR3 region has 12 residues. Germline assignment: CDR1 GTSNPN and CDR2 SVGIG (reference sequence). CDR3 coding DNA: TGTGCCTGGAGTGTCGCTTCCGGAGAGGAGTACTTC. This gives the protein CAWSVASGEEYF. The variable domain in full, completed from reference TRBV30 and TRBJ2-5, reads SQTIHQWPATLVQPVGSPLSLECTVEGTSNPNLYWYRQAAGRGLQLLFYSVGIGQISSEVPQNLSASRPQDRQFILSSKKLLLSDSGFYLCAWSVASGEEYFGPGTRLLVL.

The V call is TRBV5-1, the J call TRBJ2-7, with 15 positions matching TRBD2. This CDR3 has 16 amino acids. The germline CDR1 and CDR2 sequences are SGHRS and YFSETQ. CDR3 in amino acids: CASSLGLAGGILSPDV. The CDR3 DNA reads TGCGCCAGCAGCCTAGGACTAGCGGGAGGGATCCTTTCGCCTGACGTC.

The chain has TRBV10-2 and TRBJ2-2, with TRBD2 identical over 7 bases. The CDR3 has 18 residues. Germline-derived CDR1 and CDR2 are WSHSY and SAAADI. J lost 4 bases, V lost 3 bases, and 14 bases had no gene match. This CDR3 reads CASSEPASSGVITGELFF. DNA of the CDR3: TGCGCCAGCAGTGAACCCGCCTCTAGCGGAGTTATCACCGGGGAGCTGTTTTTT.

This chain links TRBV29-1 with TRBJ1-1, with D hard to call. The CDR3 loop spans 11 amino acids. The V end lost 7 bases, the J end lost 4 bases, and 10 bases lay between the germline ends. The germline CDR1 and CDR2 sequences are SQVTM and ANQGSEA. This CDR3 is CSALAGTEAFF. As DNA, the CDR3 is TGCAGCGCTCTCGCGGGCACTGAAGCTTTCTTT.

The chain couples TRBV5-4 to TRBJ2-7; TRBD2 is a possible D gene (6 bases). Germline CDR1 reads SGHNT; CDR2 reads YYREEE (reference sequence). Trimming cost V 1 base and J 7 bases, with 9 bases left between them. The CDR3 is 12 amino acids. Here the CDR3 DNA reads TGTGCCAGCAGCTTGAGCGGGTATGAGCAGTACTTC. Its translation: CASSLSGYEQYF.

The rearrangement links TRBV6-6 to TRBJ2-2; TRBD2 matches at 11 bases. Germline loops: CDR1 MNHNY, CDR2 SVGAGI (reference sequence). With 6 bases clipped from V and 4 bases from J, the junction kept 4 bases outside the gene matches. The CDR3 has 15 amino acids. The CDR3 DNA sequence: TGTGCCAGCAGACCCGGACTAGCGGGCACCGGGGAGCTGTTTTTT. It is translated as CASRPGLAGTGELFF.

V and J are TRBV28 and TRBJ2-2, with D perhaps TRBD1 (6 bases). Germline values: CDR1 MDHEN, CDR2 SYDVKM. This CDR3 is built from 16 residues. With 7 bases removed from V and 0 bases from J, the gap between germline ends came to 15 bases. As DNA, the CDR3 is TGTGCCAGCAAGATTCGACAGGACCCGAACACCGGGGAGCTGTTTTTT. Translated, it gives CASKIRQDPNTGELFF.